These 20 T cell receptor beta chains share one sample of origin, sequenced in a study of blood T cells in healthy people across ages. A sample-barcoded 5' primer and a J-beta primer mix were used in a second PCR of about 7 to 12 cycles. MiXCR was run by TCRdb on the 5' RACE reads, yielding one entry per CDR3 protein. The table includes around 1.5 million distinct CDR3 sequences, approximately 32% detected once. Sequencing input: blood. The receptors come from a woman in her 30s in good health.

This clonotype has a handful of counts. V is TRBV6-5 and J is TRBJ1-2; possibly TRBD1 for D (5 bases). The CDR3 sequence is 12 residues long. V was pared by 7 bases and J by 4 bases, with 10 bases between. CDR1 and CDR2 from the germline V gene are MNHEY and SVGAGI. This chain's CDR3 is CASKQAGYGYTF. CDR3 nucleotide sequence: TGTGCCAGCAAACAGGCCGGCTATGGCTACACCTTC.

With regard to this clonotype: This could be a read error, since a much larger clone is one nucleotide away. The rearrangement uses TRBV29-1 and TRBJ2-1; 9 nucleotides agree with TRBD2. Germline-derived CDR1 and CDR2 are SQVTM and ANQGSEA. The CDR3 consists of 14 residues. CDR3 sequence reads: CSAGRTSVNNKQFF. CDR3 coding DNA: TGCAGCGCAGGACGGACTAGCGTCAACAATAAGCAGTTCTTC.

This clonotype has a handful of counts. The chain employs TRBV6-1 and TRBJ1-2; the D is unclear. V lost 8 bases and J lost 4, with 8 bases in between. This CDR3 comprises 11 residues. Germline V gene data show CDR1 as MNHNS and CDR2 as SASEGT. The CDR3 DNA reads TGTGCCAGCCAGGATCCCTATGGCTACACCTTC. Its protein is CASQDPYGYTF.

The chain is built from TRBV18 and TRBJ2-3; unclear D gene. The CDR3 totals 13 residues. Germline CDR1 reads KGHSH; CDR2 reads LQKENI. Between the trimmed V and J ends, which lost 3 bases and 6 bases, there was a span of 10 bases. The CDR3 region has the DNA TGTGCCAGCTCACCGGGCCGCATGGATACGCAGTATTTT. Translation: CASSPGRMDTQYF.

V usage is TRBV5-1 and J usage is TRBJ2-7; 9 bases map to TRBD1. Germline V gives CDR1 SGHRS, CDR2 YFSETQ. The CDR3 length is 15 residues. The V and J ends lost 5 bases and 2 bases, in that order; junction bases with no gene match: 8. The chain's CDR3 is CASRNGTGNTYEQYF. The CDR3 DNA follows: TGCGCCAGCAGGAATGGGACAGGGAATACCTACGAGCAGTACTTC.

This clonotype was seen at least ten times. The chain joins TRBV10-3 to TRBJ1-2; D remains ambiguous. The germline V and J ends were trimmed by 0 bases and 6 bases, with 17 bases remaining between them. The CDR3 is 16 amino acids. From germline, CDR1 is ENHRY and CDR2 SYGVKD. The CDR3 nucleotides are TGTGCCATCAGTGAGTCGAATAGGCCAGGAGGCGATGGCTACACCTTC. This encodes CAISESNRPGGDGYTF.

V usage is TRBV9 and J usage is TRBJ2-7, with a possible D match to TRBD2 (5 bases). The CDR3 covers 15 residues. Deletions cut 0 bases from V and 6 bases from J, with 16 bases between. Per the germline V gene, CDR1 is SGDLS and CDR2 is YYNGEE. CDR3 residues: CASSVEAAWAGEQYF. CDR3 DNA: TGTGCCAGCAGCGTAGAGGCTGCCTGGGCGGGCGAGCAGTACTTC.

This clonotype has only a few counts. The chain links TRBV21-1 to TRBJ2-1; the table's D gene call, TRBD2, was not cross checked with the DNA. TRBV21-1 is given as a pseudogene. This CDR3 contains 16 residues. CDR3 bases: TGTGCCAGCAGCAAAGCGGGGGGACTCTCCTACAATGAGCAGTTCTTC. It codes for CASSKAGGLSYNEQFF.

The chain is built from TRBV30 and TRBJ2-1, with unresolved D. Between the trimmed V and J ends, which lost 0 bases and 5 bases, there was a span of 11 bases. The CDR3 consists of 14 residues. Germline V gene data show CDR1 as GTSNPN and CDR2 as SVGIG (reference sequence). CDR3 bases: TGTGCCTGGAGTGTACGGACGCCTAACAATGAGCAGTTCTTC. Translation gives CAWSVRTPNNEQFF. Drawing the rest from reference TRBV30 and TRBJ2-1, the complete variable domain is SQTIHQWPATLVQPVGSPLSLECTVEGTSNPNLYWYRQAAGRGLQLLFYSVGIGQISSEVPQNLSASRPQDRQFILSSKKLLLSDSGFYLCAWSVRTPNNEQFFGPGTRLTVL.

The table lists this clonotype with a few counts. V and J are TRBV20-1 and TRBJ2-5; perhaps TRBD2 as D (6 bases). Germline V lookup: CDR1 DFQATT, CDR2 SNEGSKA (reference sequence). The CDR3 loop spans 14 amino acids. DNA for the CDR3: TGCGGGACCCGAGGGCGGGATTTGGGTGAGACCCAGTACTTC. Protein: CGTRGRDLGETQYF.

The chain recombines TRBV14 with TRBJ1-1, with D unresolved. The germline CDR1 and CDR2 sequences are SGHDN and FVKESK. This CDR3 spans 15 amino acids. Trimming left V 4 bases short and J 5 bases short, with 17 bases between. The CDR3 sequence is CASSRAVVGGTEAFF. The CDR3 region has the DNA TGTGCCAGCAGCCGTGCGGTAGTGGGTGGAACTGAAGCTTTCTTT.

This clonotype occurred a few times. V usage is TRBV20-1 and J usage is TRBJ2-3, with 8 bases fitting TRBD2. The length of the CDR3 is 18 residues. With V trimmed by 5 bases and J by 0 bases, 16 bases remained unmatched. Germline lookup yields CDR1 DFQATT and CDR2 SNEGSKA (reference sequence). CDR3 coding DNA: TGCAGTGCTTATAGTCGTGCGGGGGGCCAACGGAGCACAGATACGCAGTATTTT. This gives the protein CSAYSRAGGQRSTDTQYF.

Note on this clonotype: One base away lies a much larger clone, so this may be a sequencing read error. The chain joins TRBV7-9 to TRBJ2-1; D uncertain. The J call may not be correct, given that the DNA end is closer to TRBJ2-7. Germline CDR1 is SEHNR and CDR2 is FQNEAQ (reference sequence). CDR3 length: 13 residues. This CDR3 is CASSEDVGYGQYF. The CDR3 bases are TGTGCCAGCAGCGAAGACGTGGGGTACGGGCAGTACTTC.

This clonotype occurred a few times. The chain has TRBV7-8 and TRBJ2-7, with TRBD2 as a possible D gene (5 bases). Germline V gene sequence: CDR1 SGHVS, CDR2 FQNEAQ. This CDR3 contains 15 residues. Trimming shortened V by 2 bases and J by 7 bases, and 18 bases separated the two germline ends. The CDR3 spells CASSLLSGTSPEQYF. The CDR3 bases are TGTGCCAGCAGCTTATTAAGCGGTACCTCCCCGGAGCAGTACTTC.

The genes are TRBV6-4 and TRBJ1-2; D may be TRBD1 (6 bases). The CDR3 is made up of 14 amino acids. Deletions cut 2 bases from V and 4 bases from J, with 11 bases between. Germline V CDR1 and CDR2: MRHNA, SNTAGT. The CDR3 coding sequence is TGTGCCAGCAGTGACGGGGGGACAAGCTATGGCTACACCTTC. Translating gives CASSDGGTSYGYTF.

This clonotype was recorded a few times. The J gene is TRBJ2-3, the V gene TRBV20-1, with 7 bases that match TRBD1. V lost 2 bases, J lost 5 bases, and 4 bases stayed unmatched. The length of the CDR3 is 13 residues. The germline V gene encodes CDR1 DFQATT and CDR2 SNEGSKA (reference sequence). The CDR3: CSARKGAGDTQYF. The CDR3 coding sequence is TGCAGTGCTAGAAAGGGGGCGGGAGATACGCAGTATTTT.

This clonotype was seen many times. The gene calls are TRBV6-6 and TRBJ2-7; 8 bases fit TRBD1. Germline-derived CDR1 and CDR2 are MNHNY and SVGAGI (reference sequence). Trimming at V came to 4 bases and at J to 4 bases, leaving 6 bases not matched to a gene. The CDR3 covers 14 residues. The CDR3 protein is CASSSINRGYEQYF. The CDR3 bases are TGTGCCAGCAGTTCAATAAACAGGGGGTACGAGCAGTACTTC.

Ten or more counts support this clonotype. This sequence joins TRBV14 and TRBJ2-7; the D is unclear. V dropped 0 bases and J dropped 3 bases, with 6 bases sitting between them. CDR1 is SGHDN, CDR2 FVKESK, per germline. The CDR3 has 13 residues. The CDR3 DNA reads as TGTGCCAGCAGCCAAGATCGTGTCTACGAGCAGTACTTC. Protein: CASSQDRVYEQYF.

The V and J genes are TRBV20-1 and TRBJ2-5; D might be TRBD1 or TRBD2, each matching 5 bases. The CDR3 has 16 residues. Trimming cost V 4 bases and J 0 bases, with 18 bases left between them. Germline V gene sequence: CDR1 DFQATT, CDR2 SNEGSKA (reference sequence). CDR3 protein: CSAIGPGTNHQETQYF. The CDR3 DNA reads as TGCAGTGCTATAGGACCGGGGACGAATCACCAAGAGACCCAGTACTTC.

Comment on this clonotype: At one end the junction does not follow the germline gene, possibly because of a read error. This CDR3 is CASSHSGTGGQPRHF. CDR3 sequence (DNA): TGTGCCAGCAGCCATTCCGGGACAGGGGGTCAGCCCCGGCATTTT. The chain employs TRBV28 and TRBJ1-5, with 11 bases matching TRBD1. The germline CDR1 and CDR2 sequences are MDHEN and SYDVKM. The CDR3 loop spans 15 amino acids.